This T cell receptor beta chain was identified in a study of lymphopenia after photon versus proton radiotherapy. The CDR3 length is 15 residues. The germline V and J ends were trimmed by 6 bases and 7 bases, with 21 bases remaining between them. Germline values: CDR1 MNHEY, CDR2 SMNVEV (reference sequence). Worth noting for this clone: What it binds is not known.

The assay was immunoSEQ multiplex PCR, and TCRdb's table has in-frame clones only and misses some. The table has about 30,000 clones, about 86% seen once. Study-level points and caveats: Photon-treated patients lost naive T cells and TCR diversity; proton-treated stayed stable.

The TCR sequence derives from a woman in her fifties or sixties with cholangiocarcinoma. Some clones in this sample may be carry-over from other donors' samples. The sequencing here drew on peripheral blood, taken from a patient treated with proton-based radiotherapy. This chain uses TRBV27 with TRBJ1-2; a possible D gene is TRBD1 (6 bases). CDR3: CASRGNMRGRSGYTF. CDR3 coding DNA: TGTGCCAGCAGGGGAAATATGAGGGGGAGAAGTGGCTACACCTTC.